Detailed here is one TCR beta chain. The authors ran a second PCR of about 7 to 12 cycles using a sample-barcoded 5' primer and a J-beta primer mix. With 12 random nucleotides, a template-switch adaptor tagged each individual cDNA molecule. No fewer than 2.5 million CDR3-containing paired-end reads came from each sample. TCRdb independently ran MiXCR on the 5' RACE reads; one entry per CDR3 protein. The repertoire consists of about 1.4 million distinct CDR3 sequences, with roughly 60% occurring once and the leading ten covering 6.5% to 8.5%. The sample originates from a study of blood T cells in healthy people across ages. The germline gives CDR1 SNHLY, CDR2 FYNNEI. The V and J ends lost 11 bases and 10 bases, in that order; junction bases with no gene match: 16. This CDR3 is 15 amino acids long. At least 7 million PBMCs were isolated per sample.

The sequencing input was blood. The sequence came from a man between 18 and 29 years old in good health. This chain links TRBV2 with TRBJ2-1, with 11 bases aligning to TRBD2. In DNA, the CDR3 is TGTGCCGCCTTATCCGAAGGACTAGCGGGTTCCGAGCAGTTCTTC. It is translated as CAALSEGLAGSEQFF.